The T cell receptor (beta chain) described here comes from a study of shared clonotypes between healthy human individuals. Whole-study findings and limits: Clonotype sharing among donors, it was expected, would be affected by sequencing depth.

The germline V gene has CDR1 SGHVS and CDR2 FNYEAQ. This CDR3 comprises 16 residues. V lost 1 base to trimming and J lost 0 bases; unmatched junction nucleotides: 6. Sequenced by immunoSEQ multiplex PCR; TCRdb stores in-frame clones only, minus some. In the table there are hundreds of thousands of clones, 90% to 95% of which are singletons. With respect to this clone: The antigen remains unidentified.

In the naive CD8 group, cells lacked CD45RO and were positively selected for CCR7, so terminally differentiated effector memory CD45RA+ cells were left out. The sequenced sample consisted of naive CD8+ T cells sorted from blood. This TCR came from a man aged 25 to 40 in good health. J is TRBJ2-7 and V is TRBV7-6; 7 positions agree with TRBD2. The CDR3 loop is CASSLGAGEISYEQYF. Here the CDR3 DNA reads TGTGCCAGCAGCTTAGGGGCGGGGGAGATCTCCTACGAGCAGTACTTC.